This T cell receptor beta chain was sequenced for a study of regulatory T cells in long-lasting Graves disease. Study outcomes and limitations: Less diverse TCR repertoires were seen in persistent Graves' patients than in newly diagnosed ones.

Trimming cost V 7 bases and J 2 bases, with 11 bases left between them. Germline V CDR1 and CDR2: MNHNS, SASEGT. The CDR3 has 13 amino acids. Regarding time point: newly diagnosed GD, antithyroid drugs for less than 3 months. The authors made the TCR library using RNA they extracted from PBMCs. A note on this clonotype: The target antigen is unknown.

Building of the TCR beta libraries involved iRepertoire HTBI primers and Arm-PCR of CDR3 regions. TCRdb called the multiplex PCR reads again in MiXCR, with one record for every CDR3 protein. This repertoire shows 400,000 to 500,000 distinct CDR3 sequences, about 16% found once; its top ten account for roughly 23%. These data also featured in a second study, about T cells in Graves' hyperthyroidism and ophthalmopathy.

The chain carries TRBV6-1 and TRBJ1-1; D perhaps matches TRBD1 (6 bases). This TCR was recovered from a woman in her late teens or twenties with Graves disease. The sequencing here drew on peripheral blood mononuclear cells (PBMCs), taken at new diagnosis, from a patient treated with antithyroid drugs. CDR3 sequence reads: CASNGQRNTEAFF. The CDR3 nucleotides are TGTGCCAGCAATGGACAGAGAAACACTGAAGCTTTCTTT.